These 2 T cell receptor beta chains were all obtained from the same sample, sequenced in a study of blood T cells in healthy people across ages. A second about 7 to 12 cycle PCR used barcoded and J-beta primers. Via MiXCR, TCRdb re-called the 5' RACE reads, giving one row per CDR3 protein. The profile shows some 1.5 million distinct CDR3 sequences, about 28% of them singletons. Sequencing was carried out using blood. These receptors originate from a woman aged 30 to 39 in good health.

This clonotype was detected once. One junction end does not reproduce the germline sequence, and a read error may be involved. The rearrangement uses TRBV11-2 and TRBJ1-2; 9 nucleotides line up with TRBD1. Per the germline V gene, CDR1 is SGHAT and CDR2 is FQNNGV. The CDR3 spans 17 residues. The CDR3 DNA is TGTACCAGCAGCTTTGACGACGGGACAGGGCGGATATTTGGCTACACCTTC. This gives the protein CTSSFDDGTGRIFGYTF.

This chain connects TRBV29-1 to TRBJ2-1; D is possibly TRBD2 (7 bases). CDR1 is SQVTM, CDR2 ANQGSEA, per germline. Trimming left V 7 bases short and J 9 bases short, with 19 bases between. The CDR3 is 13 amino acids. As DNA, the CDR3 is TGCAGCGGACGGGGGGCCGGGAATTCTGAGCAGTTCTTC. It encodes CSGRGAGNSEQFF.